This TCR beta chain comes out of a study of blood T cell repertoires in COVID-19. About the study: The United States, Italy and Spain supplied acute and convalescent COVID-19 samples. T cells, B-cell-depleted T cells, or PBMCs supplied cDNA or gDNA.

From germline, CDR1 is MNHNS and CDR2 SASEGT. The CDR3 sequence is 15 residues long. J gave up 7 bases and V 2 bases, and 10 bases lay outside the gene matches. Authors' methods: The authors estimated nucleated cell counts from reference gene primer amplification. The data were produced by immunoSEQ multiplex PCR, yet TCRdb's version contains in-frame clones alone and is incomplete. V and J calls plus clone size are reproduced from that table; the DNA served to infer D and trimming. The sample consists of roughly 150,000 clones, approximately 73% of them appearing once. The sample was peripheral blood. This sequence joins TRBV6-1 and TRBJ2-7, with 8 bases that match TRBD1. The TCR sequence derives from a woman aged 80 or older with acute or convalescent COVID-19. This CDR3 reads CASSEPGRGPYEQYF. The DNA for the CDR3 is TGTGCCAGCAGTGAACCGGGCAGGGGGCCGTATGAGCAGTACTTC.